The TCR beta chain under discussion was sequenced for a study of technical replicates of blood from a few donors. Trimming took off 0 bases at V and 5 bases at J, with 10 bases between the two ends. The CDR3 spans 14 residues. The germline V gene encodes CDR1 SGHTA and CDR2 FQGTGA. The data were produced by immunoSEQ multiplex PCR, yet TCRdb's version contains in-frame clones alone and is incomplete. The table lists roughly 80,000 clones, about 94% of them singletons. The sequence was collected from a human donor in good health. The J gene is TRBJ2-5, the V gene TRBV7-3, with D unresolved. Source material: T cells isolated from PBMCs. The CDR3 coding sequence is TGTGCCAGCAGCTTAACTAGCTCCGTGGAGACCCAGTACTTC. Its protein is CASSLTSSVETQYF. Full variable domain (missing parts from reference TRBV7-3 and TRBJ2-5): GAGVSQTPSNKVTEKGKYVELRCDPISGHTALYWYRQSLGQGPEFLIYFQGTGAADDSGLPNDRFFAVRPEGSVSTLKIQRTERGDSAVYLCASSLTSSVETQYFGPGTRLLVL.